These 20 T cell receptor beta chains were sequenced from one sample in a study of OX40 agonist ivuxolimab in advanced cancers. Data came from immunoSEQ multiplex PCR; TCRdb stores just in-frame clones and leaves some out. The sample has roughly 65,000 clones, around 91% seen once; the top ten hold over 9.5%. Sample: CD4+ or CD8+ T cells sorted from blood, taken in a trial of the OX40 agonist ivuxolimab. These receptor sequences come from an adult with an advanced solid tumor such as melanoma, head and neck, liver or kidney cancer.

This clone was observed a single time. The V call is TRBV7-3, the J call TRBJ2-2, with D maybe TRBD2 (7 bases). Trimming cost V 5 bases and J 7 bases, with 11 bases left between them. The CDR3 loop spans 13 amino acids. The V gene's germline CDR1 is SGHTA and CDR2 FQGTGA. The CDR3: CASSNREGGELFF. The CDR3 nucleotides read TGTGCCAGCAGCAACAGGGAGGGCGGGGAGCTGTTTTTT.

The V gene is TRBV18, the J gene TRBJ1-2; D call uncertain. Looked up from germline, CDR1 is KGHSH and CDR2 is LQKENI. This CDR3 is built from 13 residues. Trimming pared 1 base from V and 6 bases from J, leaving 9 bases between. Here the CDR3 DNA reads TGTGCCAGCTCACCACGACGGTTTGATGGCTACACCTTC. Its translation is CASSPRRFDGYTF.

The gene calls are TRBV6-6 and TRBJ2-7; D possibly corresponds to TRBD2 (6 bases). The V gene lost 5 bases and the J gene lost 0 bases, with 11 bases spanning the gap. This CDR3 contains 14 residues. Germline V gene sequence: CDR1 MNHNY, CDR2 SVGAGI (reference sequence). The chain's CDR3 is CASSRDWSSYEQYF. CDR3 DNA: TGTGCCAGCAGTCGGGACTGGAGCTCCTACGAGCAGTACTTC.

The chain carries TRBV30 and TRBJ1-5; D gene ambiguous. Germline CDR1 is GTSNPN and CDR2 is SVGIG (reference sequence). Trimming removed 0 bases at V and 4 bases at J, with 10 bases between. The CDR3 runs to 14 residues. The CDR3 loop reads CAWSVQRLNQPQHF. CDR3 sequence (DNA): TGTGCCTGGAGTGTGCAACGGCTTAATCAGCCCCAGCATTTT.

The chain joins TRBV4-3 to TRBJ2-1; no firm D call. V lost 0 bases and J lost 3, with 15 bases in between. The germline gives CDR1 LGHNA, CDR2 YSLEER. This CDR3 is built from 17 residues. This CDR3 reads CASSQEWSGPDYNEQFF. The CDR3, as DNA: TGCGCCAGCAGCCAAGAATGGTCGGGCCCAGACTACAATGAGCAGTTCTTC.

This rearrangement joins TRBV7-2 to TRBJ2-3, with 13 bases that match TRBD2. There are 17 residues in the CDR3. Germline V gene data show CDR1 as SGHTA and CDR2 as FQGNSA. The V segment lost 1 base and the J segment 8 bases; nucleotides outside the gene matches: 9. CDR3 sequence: CASSLVGGLAGVGTQYF. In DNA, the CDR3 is TGTGCCAGCAGCTTAGTCGGCGGACTAGCGGGAGTCGGTACGCAGTATTTT.

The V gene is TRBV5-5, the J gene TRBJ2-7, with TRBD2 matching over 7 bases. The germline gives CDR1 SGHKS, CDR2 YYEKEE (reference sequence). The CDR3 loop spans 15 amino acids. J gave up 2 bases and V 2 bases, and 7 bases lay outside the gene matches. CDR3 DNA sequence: TGTGCCAGCAGCTTATCCGCGGGAGCCCCCTACGAGCAGTACTTC. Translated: CASSLSAGAPYEQYF. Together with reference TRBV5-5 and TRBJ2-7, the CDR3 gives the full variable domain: DAGVTQSPTHLIKTRGQQVTLRCSPISGHKSVSWYQQVLGQGPQFIFQYYEKEERGRGNFPDRFSARQFPNYSSELNVNALLLGDSALYLCASSLSAGAPYEQYFGPGTRLTVT.

The CDR3 nucleotides are TGTGCCACCCAGAGCTCTGGGGCCAACGTCCTGACTTTC. Protein product: CATQSSGANVLTF. The chain uses TRBV19 and TRBJ2-6; D not resolved. The V gene lost 10 bases and the J gene lost 0 bases, with 7 bases spanning the gap. Per germline, CDR1 LNHDA and CDR2 SQIVND (reference sequence). The CDR3 spans 13 residues.

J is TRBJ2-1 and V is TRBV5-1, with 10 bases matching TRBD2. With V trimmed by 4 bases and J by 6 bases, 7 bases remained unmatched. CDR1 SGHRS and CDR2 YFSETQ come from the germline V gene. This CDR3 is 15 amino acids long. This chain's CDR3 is CASSPETSGPNEQFF. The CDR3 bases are TGCGCCAGCAGCCCTGAGACTAGCGGGCCCAATGAGCAGTTCTTC.

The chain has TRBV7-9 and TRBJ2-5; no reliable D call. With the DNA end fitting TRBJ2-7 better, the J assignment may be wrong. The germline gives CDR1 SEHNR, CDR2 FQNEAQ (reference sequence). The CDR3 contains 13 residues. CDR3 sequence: CASSPQAPSEQYF. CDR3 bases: TGTGCCAGCAGTCCACAAGCCCCTTCCGAGCAGTACTTC.

The CDR3, as DNA: TGTGCCAGCGGTCTTACAGGACCTTTCACAGATACGCAGTATTTT. Translating it yields CASGLTGPFTDTQYF. The chain is built from TRBV7-2 and TRBJ2-3; D perhaps matches TRBD1 (5 bases). The CDR3 covers 15 residues. Germline values: CDR1 SGHTA, CDR2 FQGNSA. Between the trimmed V and J ends, which lost 8 bases and 2 bases, there was a span of 17 bases.

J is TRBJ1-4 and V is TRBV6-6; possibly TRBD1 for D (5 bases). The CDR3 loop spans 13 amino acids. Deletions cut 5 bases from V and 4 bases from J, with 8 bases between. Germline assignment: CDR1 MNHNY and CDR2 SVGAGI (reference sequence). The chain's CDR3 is CASSRDSNEKLFF. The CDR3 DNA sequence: TGTGCCAGCAGTCGTGACAGTAATGAAAAACTGTTTTTT.

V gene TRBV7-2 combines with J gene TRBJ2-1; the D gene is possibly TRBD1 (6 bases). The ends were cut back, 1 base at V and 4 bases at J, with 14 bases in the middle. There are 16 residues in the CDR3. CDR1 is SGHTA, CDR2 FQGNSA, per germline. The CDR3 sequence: CASSLVLRGGYNEQFF. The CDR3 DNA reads TGTGCCAGCAGCTTAGTTCTCAGGGGTGGTTACAATGAGCAGTTCTTC.

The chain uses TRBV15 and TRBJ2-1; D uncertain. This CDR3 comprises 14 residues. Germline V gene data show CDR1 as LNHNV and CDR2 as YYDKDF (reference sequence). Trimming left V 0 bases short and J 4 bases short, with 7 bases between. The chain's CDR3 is CATSRDAGYNEQFF. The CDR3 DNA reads TGTGCCACCAGCAGAGATGCAGGTTACAATGAGCAGTTCTTC.

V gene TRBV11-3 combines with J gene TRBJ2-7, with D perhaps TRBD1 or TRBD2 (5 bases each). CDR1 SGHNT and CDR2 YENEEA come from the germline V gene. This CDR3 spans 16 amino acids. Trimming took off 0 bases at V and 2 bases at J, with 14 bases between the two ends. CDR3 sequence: CASSLDRLGDPYEQYF. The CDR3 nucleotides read TGTGCCAGCAGCTTAGATCGTTTAGGGGACCCCTACGAGCAGTACTTC.

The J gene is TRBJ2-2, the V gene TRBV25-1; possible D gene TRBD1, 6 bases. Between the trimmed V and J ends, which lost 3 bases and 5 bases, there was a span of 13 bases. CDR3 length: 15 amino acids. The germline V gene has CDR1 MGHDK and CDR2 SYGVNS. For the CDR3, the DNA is TGTGCCAGCAGTGACCCGGGACACATTACCGGGGAGCTGTTTTTT. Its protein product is CASSDPGHITGELFF.

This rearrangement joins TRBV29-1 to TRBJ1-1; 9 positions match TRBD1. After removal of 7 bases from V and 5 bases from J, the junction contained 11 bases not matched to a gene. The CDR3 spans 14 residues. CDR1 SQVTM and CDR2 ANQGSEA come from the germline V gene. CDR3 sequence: CSDTPGQGVTEAFF. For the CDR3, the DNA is TGCAGCGATACTCCGGGACAGGGAGTAACTGAAGCTTTCTTT.

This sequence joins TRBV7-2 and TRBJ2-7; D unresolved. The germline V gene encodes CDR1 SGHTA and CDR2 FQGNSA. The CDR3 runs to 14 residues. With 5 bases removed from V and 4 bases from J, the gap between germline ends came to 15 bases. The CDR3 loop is CASSPSFGIYEQYF. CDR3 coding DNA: TGTGCCAGCAGCCCTTCGTTTGGGATTTACGAGCAGTACTTC.

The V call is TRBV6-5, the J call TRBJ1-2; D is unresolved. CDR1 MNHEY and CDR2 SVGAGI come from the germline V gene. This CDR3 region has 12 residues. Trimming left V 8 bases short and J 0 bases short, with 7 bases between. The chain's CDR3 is CASVRANYGYTF. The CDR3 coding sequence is TGTGCCAGCGTTCGAGCTAACTATGGCTACACCTTC.

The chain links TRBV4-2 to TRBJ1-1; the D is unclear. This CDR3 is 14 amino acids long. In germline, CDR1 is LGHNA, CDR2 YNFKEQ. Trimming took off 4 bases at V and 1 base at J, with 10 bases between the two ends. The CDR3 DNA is TGTGCCAGCAGCCTACAACTACAGAACACTGAAGCTTTCTTT. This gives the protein CASSLQLQNTEAFF.